Here is one T cell receptor (beta chain) with its context. The sample is drawn from a study of T cells in Graves' hyperthyroidism and ophthalmopathy. Study context: The authors collected peripheral blood at initial diagnosis, before any treatment.

Amplified TCR beta CDR3 regions derived from RNA transcripts. Researchers ran a first-round RT-PCR on the TCR CDR3 using the HTBI primer set. TCRdb re-derived calls from the multiplex PCR reads in MiXCR, one entry per CDR3 protein. The sample contains approximately 640,000 distinct CDR3 sequences, 17% of which appear only once. CDR1 is SGHNT and CDR2 is YYREEE in the germline V gene (reference sequence). The CDR3 consists of 16 residues. The junction had 9 bases not matched to a gene; V was cut back by 4 bases and J by 4 bases. This receptor was identified in a man in his forties or fifties with Graves' hyperthyroidism. Sample: blood. V is TRBV5-4 and J is TRBJ2-5; 11 nucleotides align to TRBD2. CDR3 nucleotides: TGTGCCAGCAGCCCCCCGACTAGCGGGATCGGAGAGACCCAGTACTTC. This codes for CASSPPTSGIGETQYF.